The present T cell receptor beta chain was sequenced within a study of shared clonotypes between healthy human individuals (dated by TCRdb to 2020 to 2022). Background for the entire study: A couple of women and three men aged 18 to 49 years were included in the cohort. For each donor, CD4 naive and CD4 memory were each run on three plates, CD8 naive on two plates, and CD8 memory on one plate. Libraries were prepared and TCR repertoires were sequenced by different laboratories using diverse techniques, in order to increase sequencing depth and limit assay-specific biases. To estimate repertoire size and how much clonotypes are shared between individuals, the study performed deep sequencing of blood TCR repertoires from a few healthy adults. Leukapheresis yielded between about 0.85 and 10 billion PBMCs per donor. Overall study outcomes, separate from this receptor: Naive subsets generally had larger estimated clonotype richness than memory subsets. Incomplete sequencing was indicated by rarefaction of sorted-subset datasets, despite the large sequencing depth. Sampling was limited to blood, and TCR repertoires in tissue likely differ from TCR repertoires in blood. Based on pairwise subsampling, the degree of clonotype sharing among donors was expected to be affected by sequencing depth. When a few donors were compared, the shared fraction of clonotypes was around 5% for naive CD4, more than 3% for naive CD8, 2% to 2.5% for memory CD4, and around 0.4% for memory CD8. Clonotypes shared by all four sorted-subset donors showed higher generation probabilities than non-shared clonotypes. Because the study included only a small number of donors, the genetic and exposure-history diversity represented was limited.

The CDR3 measures 13 amino acids from cysteine to phenylalanine. The kept DNA is CDR3 alone, 39 bases in frame from the first base. Looking up the germline V gene (reference sequence) yields CDR1 SSHAT and CDR2 FNYEAQ. The donors were healthy, HIV-negative adults who had no recently reported acute infections or vaccinations. Only Caucasian adults living in Nashville, Tennessee, USA were represented among the donors. Magnetic negative selection was used to enrich CD4+ T cells, after which naive cells were positively selected on CD45RA and the negative fraction became the memory subset. Blood was obtained by leukapheresis, after which PBMCs were separated by Ficoll-Histopaque density gradient centrifugation and cryopreserved in liquid nitrogen vapor phase. Analytical flow cytometry was used to check the purity and quantity of each magnetically sorted T cell population. From each sorted fraction, genomic DNA was isolated and quantified by UV absorbance on a Nanodrop 2000c.

Using the deep immunoSEQ assay, TCR CDR3 regions were amplified from genomic DNA by multiplex PCR. Extracted genomic DNA from each cell subset was spread evenly across all wells of several immunoSEQ 96-well plates, with each plate serving as a replicate. For sorted subsets, about 200 ng genomic DNA, equal to tens of thousands of T cell genomes, was loaded into each replicate PCR. Purified libraries were quantified with a Qubit 3.0 fluorometer, sized on a Bioanalyzer 2100, and re-quantified with the KAPA Library Quantification kit. A separate single-read 150-cycle Illumina NextSeq 550 flow cell was used to sequence each immunoSEQ 96-well plate. The authors' analysis ran thus. The immunoSEQ output contained only junctional sequences without quality scores, so filtering could not match that applied to full-length reads. To assign V/J genes and CDR3, sequences were annotated against IMGT germline references using PyIR, a Python wrapper for IgBLAST v1.9. Reads were filtered out if the reads had weak V/J assignments (E-value above 1e-6), no CDR3, stop codons, out-of-frame junctions, or ambiguous translated residues. V3J clonotypes were defined as sequences sharing an identical inferred V gene, J gene, and CDR3 amino acid sequence. Percentage overlap between repertoires was computed as shared unique clonotypes divided by the size of the smaller repertoire. Richness of each repertoire was evaluated using RTK rarefaction, the Chao1 estimator, and Recon v2.1 estimates of unobserved clonotypes. Generation probabilities for all TCRbeta clonotypes obtained by the gDNA method from a handful of donors were computed using OLGA. TCRdb mirrors the immuneACCESS table, restricted to in-frame sequences. Some clones are absent from its copies; in checked studies, under half trace to an unresolved V gene, and the reason for the others is unknown. V and J calls plus clone size are reproduced from that table; the DNA served to infer D and trimming. For this sample there are a few million clones; approximately 90% appear just once. Roughly 0.15% of the sample rests with the top ten.

Points on this clone: What this receptor recognizes is not known. One end of the junction is discordant with germline, which a read error may explain.

The sequence was collected from a man younger than 35 in good health. The chain uses TRBV7-7 and TRBJ1-1; no D segment can be confidently identified. Sequenced material: naive CD4+ T cells sorted from blood. The cell subset or site label, read with the paper, signifies: CD45RA+ positively selected. The CDR3 in this case is CASSRERGTEAFF. The sequenced DNA is TGTGCTAGCAGCCGAGAGAGAGGGACTGAAGCTTTCTTT. This CDR3, with the reference TRBV7-7 and TRBJ1-1 proteins standing in past its ends, gives the full variable domain GAGVSQSPRYKVTKRGQDVTLRCDPISSHATLYWYQQALGQGPEFLTYFNYEAQPDKSGLPSDRFSAERPEGSISTLTIQRTEQRDSAMYRCASSRERGTEAFFGQGTRLTVV.